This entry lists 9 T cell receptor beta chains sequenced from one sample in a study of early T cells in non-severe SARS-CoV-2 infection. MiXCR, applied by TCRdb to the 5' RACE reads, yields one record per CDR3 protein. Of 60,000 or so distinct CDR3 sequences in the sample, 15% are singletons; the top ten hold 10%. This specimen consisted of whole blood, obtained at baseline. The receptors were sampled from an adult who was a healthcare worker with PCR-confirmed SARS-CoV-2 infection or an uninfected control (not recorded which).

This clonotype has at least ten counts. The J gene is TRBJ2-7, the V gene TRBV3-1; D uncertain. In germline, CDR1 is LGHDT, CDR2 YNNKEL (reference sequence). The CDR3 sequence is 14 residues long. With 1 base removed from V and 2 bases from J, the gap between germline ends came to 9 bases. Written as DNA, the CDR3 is TGTGCCAGCAGCCAAGGGAGCGTTACCTACGAGCAGTACTTC. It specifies CASSQGSVTYEQYF.

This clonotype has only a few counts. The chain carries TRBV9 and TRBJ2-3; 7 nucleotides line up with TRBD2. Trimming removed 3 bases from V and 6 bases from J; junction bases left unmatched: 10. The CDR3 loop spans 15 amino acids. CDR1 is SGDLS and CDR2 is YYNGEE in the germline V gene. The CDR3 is CASSARGEPWDTQYF. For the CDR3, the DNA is TGTGCCAGCAGCGCACGGGGGGAGCCTTGGGATACGCAGTATTTT. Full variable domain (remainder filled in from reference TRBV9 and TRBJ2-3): DSGVTQTPKHLITATGQRVTLRCSPRSGDLSVYWYQQSLDQGLQFLIQYYNGEERAKGNILERFSAQQFPDLHSELNLSSLELGDSALYFCASSARGEPWDTQYFGPGTRLTVL.

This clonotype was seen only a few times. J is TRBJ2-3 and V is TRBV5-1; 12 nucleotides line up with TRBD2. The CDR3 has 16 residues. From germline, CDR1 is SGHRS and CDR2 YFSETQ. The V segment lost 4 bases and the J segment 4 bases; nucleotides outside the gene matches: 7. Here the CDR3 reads CASSPGTSGYADTQYF. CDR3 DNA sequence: TGCGCCAGCAGCCCCGGGACTAGCGGGTATGCAGATACGCAGTATTTT.

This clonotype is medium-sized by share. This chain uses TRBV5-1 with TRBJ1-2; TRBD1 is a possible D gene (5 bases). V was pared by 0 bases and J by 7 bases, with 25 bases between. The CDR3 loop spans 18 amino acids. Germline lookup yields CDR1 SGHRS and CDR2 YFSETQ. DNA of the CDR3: TGCGCCAGCAGCTTGGACCCCGGGGGTCGTGGCCCCTCGGGTGGCTACACCTTC. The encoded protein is CASSLDPGGRGPSGGYTF.

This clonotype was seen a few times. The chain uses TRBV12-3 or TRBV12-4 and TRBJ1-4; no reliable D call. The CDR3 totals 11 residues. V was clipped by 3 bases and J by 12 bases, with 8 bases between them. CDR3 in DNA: TGTGCCAGCAGTTTCGGAAGACAACTGTTTTTT. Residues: CASSFGRQLFF.

CDR3 amino acids: CASSLPQGAGNTIYF. In DNA form, the CDR3 reads TGCGCCAGCAGCTTGCCGCAGGGAGCTGGAAACACCATATATTTT. The rearrangement links TRBV4-1 to TRBJ1-3, with a weak D call TRBD1 (5 bases). The CDR3 has 15 amino acids. The V end was cut by 5 bases, the J end by 2 bases, with 13 bases between. Germline V gives CDR1 MGHRA, CDR2 YSYEKL.

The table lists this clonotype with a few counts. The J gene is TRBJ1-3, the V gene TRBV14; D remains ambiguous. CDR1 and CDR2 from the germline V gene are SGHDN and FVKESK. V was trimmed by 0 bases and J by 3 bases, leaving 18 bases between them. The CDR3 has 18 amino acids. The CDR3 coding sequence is TGTGCCAGCAGCCAAGACCTCCTAGACCTAAACAGTGGAAACACCATATATTTT. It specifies CASSQDLLDLNSGNTIYF.

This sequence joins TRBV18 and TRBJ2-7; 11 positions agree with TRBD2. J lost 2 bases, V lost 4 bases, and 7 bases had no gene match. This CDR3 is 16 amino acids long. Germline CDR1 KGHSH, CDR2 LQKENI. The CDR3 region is CASSLRQLAGAYEQYF. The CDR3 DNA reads TGTGCCAGCTCACTTCGTCAACTAGCGGGAGCCTACGAGCAGTACTTC.

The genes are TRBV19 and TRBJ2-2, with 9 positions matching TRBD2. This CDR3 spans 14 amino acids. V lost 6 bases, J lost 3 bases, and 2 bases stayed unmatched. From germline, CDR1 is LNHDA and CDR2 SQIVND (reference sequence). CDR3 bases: TGTGCCAGTAGCGTAGCGGGAGACACCGGGGAGCTGTTTTTT. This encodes CASSVAGDTGELFF.